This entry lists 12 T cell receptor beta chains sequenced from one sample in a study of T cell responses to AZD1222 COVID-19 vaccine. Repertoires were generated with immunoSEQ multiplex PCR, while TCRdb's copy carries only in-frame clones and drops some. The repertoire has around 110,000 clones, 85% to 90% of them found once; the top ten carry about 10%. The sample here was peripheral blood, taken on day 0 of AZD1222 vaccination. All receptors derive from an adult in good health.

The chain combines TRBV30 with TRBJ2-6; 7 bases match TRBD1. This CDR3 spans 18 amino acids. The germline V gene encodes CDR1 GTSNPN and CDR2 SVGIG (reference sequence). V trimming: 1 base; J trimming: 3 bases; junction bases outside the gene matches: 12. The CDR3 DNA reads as TGTGCCTGGAGTGGGAGACAGGGAACCGGAGGTGGGGCCAACGTCCTGACTTTC. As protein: CAWSGRQGTGGGANVLTF. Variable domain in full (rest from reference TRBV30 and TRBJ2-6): SQTIHQWPATLVQPVGSPLSLECTVEGTSNPNLYWYRQAAGRGLQLLFYSVGIGQISSEVPQNLSASRPQDRQFILSSKKLLLSDSGFYLCAWSGRQGTGGGANVLTFGAGSRLTVL.

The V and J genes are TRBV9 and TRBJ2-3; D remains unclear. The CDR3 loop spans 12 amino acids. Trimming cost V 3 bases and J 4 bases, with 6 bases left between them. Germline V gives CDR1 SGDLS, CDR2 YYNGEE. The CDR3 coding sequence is TGTGCCAGCAGCGCCGTTTCAGATACGCAGTATTTT. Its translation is CASSAVSDTQYF.

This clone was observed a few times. As DNA, the CDR3 is TGTGCCAGCAGCCAAGACGGGGCCAGGGGCACAGATACGCAGTATTTT. Its translation is CASSQDGARGTDTQYF. The chain has TRBV4-2 and TRBJ2-3, with D perhaps matching TRBD1 or TRBD2 (5 bases each). The length of the CDR3 is 16 residues. V lost 0 bases, J lost 1 base, and 11 bases lay in between. Per germline, CDR1 LGHNA and CDR2 YNFKEQ.

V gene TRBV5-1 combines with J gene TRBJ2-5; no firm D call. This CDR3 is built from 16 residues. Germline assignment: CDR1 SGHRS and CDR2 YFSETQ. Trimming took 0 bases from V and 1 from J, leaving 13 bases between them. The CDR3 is CASSLGVATFQETQYF. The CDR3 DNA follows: TGCGCCAGCAGCTTGGGGGTGGCCACTTTCCAAGAGACCCAGTACTTC.

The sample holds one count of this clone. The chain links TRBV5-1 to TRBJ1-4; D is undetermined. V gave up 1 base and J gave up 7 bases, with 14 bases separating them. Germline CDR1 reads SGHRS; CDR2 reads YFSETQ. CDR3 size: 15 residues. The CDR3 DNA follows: TGCGCCAGCAGCTTGCGGCGGCTGGGGAGTGAAAAACTGTTTTTT. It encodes CASSLRRLGSEKLFF.

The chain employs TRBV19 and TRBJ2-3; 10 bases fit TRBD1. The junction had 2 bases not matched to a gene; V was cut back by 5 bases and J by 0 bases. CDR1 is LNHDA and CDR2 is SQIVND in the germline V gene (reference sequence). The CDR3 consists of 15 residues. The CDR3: CASSRTGGSTDTQYF. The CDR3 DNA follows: TGTGCCAGTAGTCGGACAGGGGGGAGCACAGATACGCAGTATTTT. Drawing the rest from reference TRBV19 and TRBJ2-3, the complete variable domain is DGGITQSPKYLFRKEGQNVTLSCEQNLNHDAMYWYRQDPGQGLRLIYYSQIVNDFQKGDIAEGYSVSREKKESFPLTVTSAQKNPTAFYLCASSRTGGSTDTQYFGPGTRLTVL.

CDR3 DNA sequence: TGTGCCACCAGCGAGCGGGGGGGCGCCGTCGATGAGCAGTTCTTC. Amino acid sequence: CATSERGGAVDEQFF. V usage is TRBV15 and J usage is TRBJ2-1, with TRBD2 identical over 10 bases. The CDR3 loop spans 15 amino acids. CDR1 is LNHNV, CDR2 YYDKDF, per germline (reference sequence). V gave up 5 bases and J gave up 8 bases; unmatched junction bases: 9.

In DNA form, the CDR3 reads TGTGCCAGTAGTATCGAATATAATTCACCCCTCCACTTT. Protein product: CASSIEYNSPLHF. This chain joins TRBV19 and TRBJ1-6; D unclear. V lost 3 bases and J lost 4, with 4 bases in between. The CDR3 length is 13 residues. Per the germline V gene, CDR1 is LNHDA and CDR2 is SQIVND (reference sequence).

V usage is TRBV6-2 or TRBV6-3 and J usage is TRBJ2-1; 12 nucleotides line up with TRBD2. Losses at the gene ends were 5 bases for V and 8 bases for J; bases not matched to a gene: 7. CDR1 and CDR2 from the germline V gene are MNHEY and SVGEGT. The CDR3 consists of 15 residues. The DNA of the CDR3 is TGTGCCAGCAGTAAGACTAGCGGGAGTGGGGATGAGCAGTTCTTC. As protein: CASSKTSGSGDEQFF.

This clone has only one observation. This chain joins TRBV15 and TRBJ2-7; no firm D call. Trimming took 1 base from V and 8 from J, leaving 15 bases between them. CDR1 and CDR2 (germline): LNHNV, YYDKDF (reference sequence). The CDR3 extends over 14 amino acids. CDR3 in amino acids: CATSRGKGWIQQYF. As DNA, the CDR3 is TGTGCCACCAGCAGAGGGAAGGGATGGATCCAGCAGTACTTC.

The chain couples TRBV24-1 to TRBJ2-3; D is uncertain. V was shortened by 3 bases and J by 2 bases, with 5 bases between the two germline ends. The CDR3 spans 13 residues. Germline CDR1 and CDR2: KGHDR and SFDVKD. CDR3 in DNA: TGTGCCACCAGTGATACTCTCACAGATACGCAGTATTTT. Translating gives CATSDTLTDTQYF.

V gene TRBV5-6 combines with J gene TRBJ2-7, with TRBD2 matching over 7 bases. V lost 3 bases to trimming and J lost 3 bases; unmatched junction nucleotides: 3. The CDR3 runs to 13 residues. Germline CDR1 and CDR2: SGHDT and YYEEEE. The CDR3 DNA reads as TGTGCCAGCAGCTCCGGGACTAACTACGAGCAGTACTTC. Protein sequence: CASSSGTNYEQYF.